These 26 T cell receptor beta chains were sequenced from one sample in a study of post-analysis software for immune sequencing data (dated by TCRdb to between 2014 and 2016). To prepare the library, PCR was applied. Instrument used: Illumina HiSeq 2500. To reduce PCR and sequencing biases, unique molecular identifiers were incorporated into the TCR beta cDNA libraries. TCRdb reprocessed the public reads (quality trimming at Q25 with fastp, clone calling with MiXCR) and kept in-frame beta chains. Rows with one shared CDR3 protein collapse into an entry with the most common genes and DNA. In this sample the table shows some 260,000 distinct CDR3 sequences, 30% to 45% of which occur a single time. Together, the top ten hold 4% to 6% of the sample. Antigens for these TCRs are unknown. Here is what the overall study found, with its caveats: Patients showed significantly higher frequencies than controls for 4 or 5 TRBV segments, among them TRBV5-6, TRBV5-1 and TRBV20-1.

Sequencing was carried out using blood. The source of these receptors is a girl aged 5-17 years with multiple sclerosis.

In the case of this clonotype: One base away lies a much larger clone, so this may be a sequencing read error. Without the conserved terminal phenylalanine or tryptophan, this CDR3 likely stems from a read error. J is TRBJ2-2 and V is TRBV29-1, with 9 bases that match TRBD1. The CDR3 runs to 14 residues. Germline CDR1 SQVTM, CDR2 ANQGSEA. J was trimmed by 4 bases and V by 7 bases; bases with no gene match: 7. The CDR3, as DNA: TGCAGCGCCGGACAGGGGCGAGGCACCGGGGAGCTGTTTTTG. This codes for CSAGQGRGTGELFL.

This clonotype was counted a few times. The J gene is TRBJ2-2, the V gene TRBV28; the D gene could be TRBD1 or TRBD2 (5 bases each). Trimming pared 6 bases from V and 2 bases from J, leaving 19 bases between. The CDR3 is 17 amino acids. Germline-derived CDR1 and CDR2 are MDHEN and SYDVKM. CDR3 coding DNA: TGTGCCAGCAGCGTAGACAAGGGACCACCCAACACCGGGGAGCTGTTTTTT. It encodes CASSVDKGPPNTGELFF.

As to this clonotype: A read error is possible here, since a much larger clone lies one base away. The chain has TRBV6-5 and TRBJ2-4; 8 bases are shared with TRBD2. The J call is doubtful: the DNA matches TRBJ2-5 better. Germline V gives CDR1 MNHEY, CDR2 SVGAGI. CDR3 size: 15 residues. CDR3 DNA sequence: TGTGCCAGCAGTTTCAGGCGGGGGGCGGGGGAGACCCAGTACTTC. Translation: CASSFRRGAGETQYF.

In this sample, this clonotype turned up many times. This chain links TRBV7-3 with TRBJ2-1; no firm D call. Germline CDR1 is SGHTA and CDR2 is FQGTGA. With 8 bases removed from V and 0 bases from J, the gap between germline ends came to 8 bases. This CDR3 comprises 13 residues. As DNA, the CDR3 is TGTGCCAGCTCTTCGAGCTCCTACAATGAGCAGTTCTTC. This sequence encodes CASSSSSYNEQFF. Full variable domain (outside the CDR3, taken from reference TRBV7-3 and TRBJ2-1): GAGVSQTPSNKVTEKGKYVELRCDPISGHTALYWYRQSLGQGPEFLIYFQGTGAADDSGLPNDRFFAVRPEGSVSTLKIQRTERGDSAVYLCASSSSSYNEQFFGPGTRLTVL.

This clonotype occurred once. V is TRBV4-1 and J is TRBJ2-5, with 9 positions matching TRBD2. V shed 0 bases, J shed 5 bases, and the junction held 7 bases outside the gene matches. The CDR3 length is 16 residues. CDR1 is MGHRA and CDR2 is YSYEKL in the germline V gene. The CDR3 sequence: CASSQDPRGGGETQYF. DNA of the CDR3: TGCGCCAGCAGCCAAGATCCGCGGGGGGGCGGGGAGACCCAGTACTTC.

This clonotype was recorded at least ten times. This chain links TRBV20-1 with TRBJ2-1; perhaps D is TRBD1 or TRBD2 (5 bases each). Trimming pared 3 bases from V and 6 bases from J, leaving 15 bases between. Germline V gene lookup returns CDR1 DFQATT and CDR2 SNEGSKA (reference sequence). CDR3 length equals 14 residues. The CDR3 region is CSARGPGRGNEQFF. DNA for the CDR3: TGCAGTGCTAGGGGTCCGGGACGGGGCAATGAGCAGTTCTTC.

This clonotype was observed a handful of times. V gene TRBV29-1 combines with J gene TRBJ1-2; D not resolved. The CDR3 sequence is 13 residues long. Between the trimmed V and J ends, which lost 8 bases and 5 bases, there was a span of 18 bases. Germline assignment: CDR1 SQVTM and CDR2 ANQGSEA. In DNA, the CDR3 is TGCAGCTTCCGCGACCCGGAAGGGTATGGCTACACCTTC. As protein: CSFRDPEGYGYTF. Full variable domain (rest looked up from reference TRBV29-1 and TRBJ1-2): SAVISQKPSRDICQRGTSLTIQCQVDSQVTMMFWYRQQPGQSLTLIATANQGSEATYESGFVIDKFPISRPNLTFSTLTVSNMSPEDSSIYLCSFRDPEGYGYTFGSGTRLTVV.

This clonotype was counted a few times. This chain uses TRBV7-2 with TRBJ1-5, with TRBD1 matching over 7 bases. Germline V gives CDR1 SGHTA, CDR2 FQGNSA. After removal of 5 bases from V and 0 bases from J, the junction contained 10 bases not matched to a gene. CDR3 length: 17 amino acids. In DNA, the CDR3 is TGTGCCAGCAGCCAGAGGGACAGCTCGTATAGCAATCAGCCCCAGCATTTT. This translates into CASSQRDSSYSNQPQHF.

This chain links TRBV5-6 with TRBJ2-1; either TRBD1 or TRBD2 may supply D (6 bases each). The V end was cut by 2 bases, the J end by 12 bases, with 21 bases between. Germline V lookup: CDR1 SGHDT, CDR2 YYEEEE. The CDR3 has 15 amino acids. The CDR3 is CASSLRGDRVWGQFF. In DNA form, the CDR3 reads TGTGCCAGCAGCTTAAGGGGGGACCGGGTTTGGGGGCAGTTCTTC.

For this clonotype: The junction and the germline gene differ at one end; a read error may be behind it. V and J are TRBV7-3 and TRBJ2-1; D is tentatively TRBD1 or TRBD2 (6 bases each). Germline V gives CDR1 SGHTA, CDR2 FQGTGA. The CDR3 contains 14 residues. This chain's CDR3 is CASSLGDWDNVQFF. In nucleotides, the CDR3 is TGTGCCAGCAGCTTGGGGGACTGGGACAATGTGCAGTTCTTC.

The chain couples TRBV27 to TRBJ1-1, with D tentatively TRBD1 (5 bases). This CDR3 is built from 12 residues. The V end was cut by 8 bases, the J end by 1 base, with 8 bases between. Per germline, CDR1 MNHEY and CDR2 SMNVEV (reference sequence). The CDR3 DNA reads TGTGCCAGCGGGGCAAGGAACACTGAAGCTTTCTTT. Protein sequence: CASGARNTEAFF.

The chain employs TRBV7-3 and TRBJ2-3; TRBD2 matches 8 bases. Unmatched junction bases numbered 5, after V lost 9 bases and J lost 0 bases. Germline-derived CDR1 and CDR2 are SGHTA and FQGTGA. The CDR3 is 14 amino acids. The CDR3 here is CASKRGTSTDTQYF. Here the CDR3 DNA reads TGTGCCAGTAAGCGGGGGACTAGCACAGATACGCAGTATTTT.

This clonotype has a count of ten or more. V and J are TRBV28 and TRBJ2-1; D is possibly TRBD1 (6 bases). This CDR3 contains 15 residues. Germline V gene lookup returns CDR1 MDHEN and CDR2 SYDVKM. V lost 6 bases, J lost 3 bases, and 15 bases lay in between. CDR3 loop: CASSSSGTHYNEQFF. CDR3 DNA: TGTGCCAGCAGCAGCTCCGGGACACACTACAATGAGCAGTTCTTC.

V and J are TRBV20-1 and TRBJ2-2; unclear D gene. Germline CDR1 is DFQATT and CDR2 is SNEGSKA (reference sequence). This CDR3 spans 11 amino acids. V shed 2 bases and J shed 9 bases, with 7 bases lying between them. CDR3 in amino acids: CSARNNRELFF. As DNA, the CDR3 is TGCAGTGCTAGAAATAATCGGGAGCTGTTTTTT.

On this clonotype itself: Since a much larger clone is just one base distant, this may be a read error. The chain carries TRBV5-1 and TRBJ2-3; D remains unclear. There are 13 residues in the CDR3. V was trimmed by 0 bases and J by 4 bases, leaving 6 bases between them. The germline CDR1 and CDR2 sequences are SGHRS and YFSETQ. CDR3 region: CASSLEGADTQYF. CDR3 bases: TGCGCCAGCAGCTTGGAGGGCGCAGATACGCAGTATTTT.

This clonotype was seen just once. At one of its ends the junction is not consistent with the germline gene, which may arise from a read error. This rearrangement joins TRBV5-1 to TRBJ2-2, with 10 bases identical to TRBD1. CDR1 SGHRS and CDR2 YFSETQ come from the germline V gene. This CDR3 spans 15 amino acids. CDR3 coding DNA: TGCGCCAGCAGCTCGGGACAGGGGAACATCGGGGAGCTGTTTTTT. Its protein is CASSSGQGNIGELFF.

This chain connects TRBV11-2 to TRBJ1-2; no clear D gene. Trimming shortened V by 3 bases and J by 5 bases, and 13 bases separated the two germline ends. The CDR3 consists of 14 residues. The germline V gene encodes CDR1 SGHAT and CDR2 FQNNGV. DNA of the CDR3: TGTGCCAGCAGCTTCATTACAGCGGTTTATGGCTACACCTTC. Protein: CASSFITAVYGYTF.

A note on this clonotype: A much larger clone lies one base from this, so it may be a read error. DNA of the CDR3: TGTACCAGCACCGCGACAGGGTTGAGTTCCTACAATGAGCAGTTCTTC. Residues: CTSTATGLSSYNEQFF. This rearrangement joins TRBV7-8 to TRBJ2-1; TRBD1 aligns across 7 bases. The CDR3 runs to 16 residues. CDR1 SGHVS and CDR2 FQNEAQ come from the germline V gene.

The sample holds many counts of this clonotype. The V and J genes are TRBV5-1 and TRBJ2-3; TRBD2 matches at 8 bases. There are 16 residues in the CDR3. CDR1 is SGHRS, CDR2 YFSETQ, per germline. The V segment lost 0 bases and the J segment 6 bases; nucleotides outside the gene matches: 9. For the CDR3, the DNA is TGCGCCAGCAGCTTGGCCTCGCGGGGGGTTGTCGATACGCAGTATTTT. Residues: CASSLASRGVVDTQYF.

CDR3 loop: CASSPSVDRAMDTQYF. The CDR3, as DNA: TGTGCCAGCAGCCCAAGCGTGGACAGGGCTATGGATACGCAGTATTTT. The rearrangement links TRBV5-8 to TRBJ2-3; 8 nucleotides match TRBD1. This CDR3 is built from 16 residues. V lost 4 bases, J lost 6 bases, and 13 bases stayed unmatched. Germline CDR1 is SGHTS and CDR2 is YDEGEE. Filled out from reference TRBV5-8 and TRBJ2-3, the complete variable domain reads EAGVTQSPTHLIKTRGQQATLRCSPISGHTSVYWYQQALGLGLQFLLWYDEGEERNRGNFPPRFSGRQFPNYSSELNVNALELEDSALYLCASSPSVDRAMDTQYFGPGTRLTVL.

At least ten counts were recorded for this clonotype. The CDR3 nucleotides are TGCGCCAGCAGCGGCCGTCTCAGCTCCTACAATGAGCAGTTCTTC. Protein: CASSGRLSSYNEQFF. The rearrangement uses TRBV5-1 and TRBJ2-1; D is unresolved. The germline V gene has CDR1 SGHRS and CDR2 YFSETQ. The CDR3 consists of 15 residues. Trimming cost V 4 bases and J 0 bases, with 11 bases left between them.

The sample holds a few counts of this clonotype. V and J are TRBV7-8 and TRBJ2-5, with a possible D match to TRBD1 (6 bases). V dropped 1 base and J dropped 0 bases, with 18 bases sitting between them. Per the germline V gene, CDR1 is SGHVS and CDR2 is FQNEAQ. The CDR3 loop spans 18 amino acids. The DNA of the CDR3 is TGTGCCAGCAGCTTAGTAGTAGGTTGGGGGCCGAACCAAGAGACCCAGTACTTC. Translating it yields CASSLVVGWGPNQETQYF.

This clonotype has just a few counts. The V and J genes are TRBV20-1 and TRBJ1-5; D is ambiguous. The CDR3 totals 15 residues. Germline V lookup: CDR1 DFQATT, CDR2 SNEGSKA (reference sequence). V was pared by 6 bases and J by 0 bases, with 15 bases between. The CDR3 bases are TGCAGTGCCCGACGACCCCCGACTAGCAATCAGCCCCAGCATTTT. Residues: CSARRPPTSNQPQHF.

This clonotype was seen a single time. The chain links TRBV28 to TRBJ2-2; tentative D call: TRBD2 (6 bases). The germline V gene encodes CDR1 MDHEN and CDR2 SYDVKM. The CDR3 is 16 residues long. V was shortened by 2 bases and J by 5 bases, with 15 bases between the two germline ends. CDR3 sequence reads: CASSLKGTGRTGELFF. The CDR3 nucleotides are TGTGCCAGCAGTTTAAAAGGGACTGGCCGTACCGGGGAGCTGTTTTTT.

A word on this clonotype: A much bigger clone sits one base away, suggesting this may be a read error. The chain uses TRBV2 and TRBJ2-3, with a weak D call TRBD1 (5 bases). In germline, CDR1 is SNHLY, CDR2 FYNNEI. The CDR3 is 10 residues long. The CDR3 is CAGETDTRYF. CDR3 sequence (DNA): TGTGCCGGAGAGACAGATACGCGGTATTTT.

V gene TRBV3-1 combines with J gene TRBJ1-1; D is ambiguous. Germline assignment: CDR1 LGHDT and CDR2 YNNKEL (reference sequence). V shed 1 base and J shed 2 bases, with 5 bases lying between them. The CDR3 contains 13 residues. CDR3 nucleotide sequence: TGTGCCAGCAGCCAAGGGACCAACACTGAAGCTTTCTTT. As protein: CASSQGTNTEAFF.